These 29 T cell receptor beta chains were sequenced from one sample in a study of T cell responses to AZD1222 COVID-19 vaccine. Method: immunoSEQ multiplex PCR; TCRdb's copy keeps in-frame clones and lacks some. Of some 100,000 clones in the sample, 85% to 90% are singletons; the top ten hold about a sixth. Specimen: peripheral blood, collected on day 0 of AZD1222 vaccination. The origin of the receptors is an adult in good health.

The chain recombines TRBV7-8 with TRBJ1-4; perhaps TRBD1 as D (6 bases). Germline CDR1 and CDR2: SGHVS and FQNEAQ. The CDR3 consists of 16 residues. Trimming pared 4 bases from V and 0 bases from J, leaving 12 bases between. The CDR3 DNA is TGTGCCAGCAGCTCGTACAGGGACGCAACTAATGAAAAACTGTTTTTT. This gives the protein CASSSYRDATNEKLFF.

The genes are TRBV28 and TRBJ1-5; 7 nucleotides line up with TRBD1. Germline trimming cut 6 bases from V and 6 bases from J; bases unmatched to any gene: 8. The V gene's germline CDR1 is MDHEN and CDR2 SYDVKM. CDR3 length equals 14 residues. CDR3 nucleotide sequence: TGTGCCAGCAGGGAGACAGGGCCCGGTCAGCCCCAGCATTTT. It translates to CASRETGPGQPQHF.

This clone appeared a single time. This CDR3 is CASSQTGAYSYEQYF. In DNA, the CDR3 is TGCGCCAGCAGCCAAACAGGAGCTTACTCCTACGAGCAGTACTTC. The rearrangement uses TRBV4-1 and TRBJ2-7; a possible D gene is TRBD1 (5 bases). Trimming shortened V by 2 bases and J by 0 bases, and 11 bases separated the two germline ends. CDR3 length: 15 residues. Germline V lookup: CDR1 MGHRA, CDR2 YSYEKL.

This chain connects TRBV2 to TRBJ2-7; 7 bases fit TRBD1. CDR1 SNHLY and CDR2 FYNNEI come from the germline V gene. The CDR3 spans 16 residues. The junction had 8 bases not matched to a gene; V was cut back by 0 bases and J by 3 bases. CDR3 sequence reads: CASSEAPRDSYYEQYF. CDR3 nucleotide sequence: TGTGCCAGCAGTGAAGCGCCCCGGGACAGTTACTACGAGCAGTACTTC.

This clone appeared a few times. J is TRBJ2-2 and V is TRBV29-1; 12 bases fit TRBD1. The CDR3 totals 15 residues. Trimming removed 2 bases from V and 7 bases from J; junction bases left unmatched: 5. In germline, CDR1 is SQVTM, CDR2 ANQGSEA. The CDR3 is CSVELGQGAGGELFF. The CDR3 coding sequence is TGCAGCGTTGAACTGGGACAGGGGGCAGGCGGGGAGCTGTTTTTT.

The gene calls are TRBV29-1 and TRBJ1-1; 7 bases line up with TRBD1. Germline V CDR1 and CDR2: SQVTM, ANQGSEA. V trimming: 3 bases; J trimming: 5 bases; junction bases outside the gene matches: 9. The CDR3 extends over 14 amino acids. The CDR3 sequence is CSVDWVAGGTEAFF. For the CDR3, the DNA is TGCAGCGTTGACTGGGTGGCAGGGGGAACTGAAGCTTTCTTT. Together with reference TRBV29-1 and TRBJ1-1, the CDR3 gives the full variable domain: SAVISQKPSRDICQRGTSLTIQCQVDSQVTMMFWYRQQPGQSLTLIATANQGSEATYESGFVIDKFPISRPNLTFSTLTVSNMSPEDSSIYLCSVDWVAGGTEAFFGQGTRLTVV.

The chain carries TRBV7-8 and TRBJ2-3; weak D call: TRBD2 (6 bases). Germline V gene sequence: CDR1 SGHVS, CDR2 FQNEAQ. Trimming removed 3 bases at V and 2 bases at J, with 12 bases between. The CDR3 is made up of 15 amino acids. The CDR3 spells CASSFSAGFTDTQYF. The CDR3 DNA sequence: TGTGCCAGCAGCTTTTCGGCGGGGTTCACAGATACGCAGTATTTT.

CDR3 sequence: CASSPWGGTGNTIYF. CDR3 DNA sequence: TGTGCCAGCAGCCCCTGGGGGGGGACTGGAAACACCATATATTTT. The gene calls are TRBV7-2 and TRBJ1-3; possible D gene TRBD1, 5 bases. Germline CDR1 SGHTA, CDR2 FQGNSA. The CDR3 is 15 amino acids. Deletions cut 5 bases from V and 2 bases from J, with 13 bases between.

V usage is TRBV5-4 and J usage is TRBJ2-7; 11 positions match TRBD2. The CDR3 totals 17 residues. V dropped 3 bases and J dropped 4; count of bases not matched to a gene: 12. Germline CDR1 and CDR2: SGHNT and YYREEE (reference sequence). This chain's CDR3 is CASSYNGLAGPWYEQYF. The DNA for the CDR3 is TGTGCCAGCAGCTATAATGGACTAGCGGGTCCATGGTACGAGCAGTACTTC.

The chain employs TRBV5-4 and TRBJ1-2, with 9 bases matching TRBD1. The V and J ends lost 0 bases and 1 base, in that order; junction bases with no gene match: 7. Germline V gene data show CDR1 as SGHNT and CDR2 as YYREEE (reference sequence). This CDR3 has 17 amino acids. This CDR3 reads CASSLVGTGINNYGYTF. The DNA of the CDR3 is TGTGCCAGCAGCTTGGTCGGGACAGGGATTAATAACTATGGCTACACCTTC.

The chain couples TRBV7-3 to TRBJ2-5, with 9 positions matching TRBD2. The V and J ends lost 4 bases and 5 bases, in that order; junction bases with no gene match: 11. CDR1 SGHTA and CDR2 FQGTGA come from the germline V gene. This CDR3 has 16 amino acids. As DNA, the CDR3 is TGTGCCAGCAGCTGGGACAGTAGCGGGGGCCGGGAGACCCAGTACTTC. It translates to CASSWDSSGGRETQYF.

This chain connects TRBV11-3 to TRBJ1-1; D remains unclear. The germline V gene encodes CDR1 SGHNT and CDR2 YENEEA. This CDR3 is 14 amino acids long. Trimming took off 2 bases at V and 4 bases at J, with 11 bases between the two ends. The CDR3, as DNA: TGTGCCAGCAGCTTAACTATAGCGTCCACTGAAGCTTTCTTT. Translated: CASSLTIASTEAFF.

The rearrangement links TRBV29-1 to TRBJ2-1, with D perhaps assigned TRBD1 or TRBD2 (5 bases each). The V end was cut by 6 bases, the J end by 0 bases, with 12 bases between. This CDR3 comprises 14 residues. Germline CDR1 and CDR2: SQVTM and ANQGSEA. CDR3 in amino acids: CSVGRSSSYNEQFF. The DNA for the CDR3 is TGCAGCGTGGGACGCTCCAGCTCCTACAATGAGCAGTTCTTC.

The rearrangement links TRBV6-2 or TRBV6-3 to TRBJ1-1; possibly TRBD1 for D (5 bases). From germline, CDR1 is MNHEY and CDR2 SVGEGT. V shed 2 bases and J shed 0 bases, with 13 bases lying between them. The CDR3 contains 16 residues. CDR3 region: CASSYLGRLMNTEAFF. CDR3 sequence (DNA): TGTGCCAGCAGTTACCTGGGACGGCTGATGAACACTGAAGCTTTCTTT.

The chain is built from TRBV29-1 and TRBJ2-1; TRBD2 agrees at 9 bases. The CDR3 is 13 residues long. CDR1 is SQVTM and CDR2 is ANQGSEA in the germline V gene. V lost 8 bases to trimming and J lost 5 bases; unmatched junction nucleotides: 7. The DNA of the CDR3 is TGCAGCCTTAGCGGGAGCGGGGACAATGAGCAGTTCTTC. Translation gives CSLSGSGDNEQFF.

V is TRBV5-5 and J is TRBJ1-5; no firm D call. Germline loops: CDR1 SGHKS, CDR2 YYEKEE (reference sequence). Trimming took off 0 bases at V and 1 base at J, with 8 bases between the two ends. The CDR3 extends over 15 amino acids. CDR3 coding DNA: TGTGCCAGCAGCTTGGTGGTGGTGAGCAATCAGCCCCAGCATTTT. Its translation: CASSLVVVSNQPQHF.

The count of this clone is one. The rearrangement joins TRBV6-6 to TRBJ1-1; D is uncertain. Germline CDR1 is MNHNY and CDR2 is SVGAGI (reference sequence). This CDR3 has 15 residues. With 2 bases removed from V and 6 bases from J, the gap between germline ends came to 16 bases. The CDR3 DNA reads TGTGCCAGCAGTTACCCGGGAGATGGGATCCCTGAAGCTTTCTTT. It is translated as CASSYPGDGIPEAFF.

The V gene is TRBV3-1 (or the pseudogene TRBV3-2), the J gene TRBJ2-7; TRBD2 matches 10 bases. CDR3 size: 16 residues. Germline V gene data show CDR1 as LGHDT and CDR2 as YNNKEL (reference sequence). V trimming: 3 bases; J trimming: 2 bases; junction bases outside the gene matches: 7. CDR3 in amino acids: CASSHPGLASTYEQYF. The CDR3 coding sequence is TGTGCCAGCAGCCACCCGGGACTAGCGAGTACCTACGAGCAGTACTTC.

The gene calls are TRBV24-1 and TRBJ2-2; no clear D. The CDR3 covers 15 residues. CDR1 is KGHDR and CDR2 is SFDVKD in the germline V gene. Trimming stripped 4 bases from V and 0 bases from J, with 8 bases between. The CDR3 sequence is CATSETLTNTGELFF. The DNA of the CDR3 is TGTGCCACCAGTGAGACCCTTACGAACACCGGGGAGCTGTTTTTT.

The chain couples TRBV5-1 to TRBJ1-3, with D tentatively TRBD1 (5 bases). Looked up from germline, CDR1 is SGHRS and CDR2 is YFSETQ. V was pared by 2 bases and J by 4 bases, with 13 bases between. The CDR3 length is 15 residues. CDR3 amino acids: CASSLGDMTGNTIYF. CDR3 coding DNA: TGCGCCAGCAGCTTAGGGGATATGACGGGAAACACCATATATTTT.

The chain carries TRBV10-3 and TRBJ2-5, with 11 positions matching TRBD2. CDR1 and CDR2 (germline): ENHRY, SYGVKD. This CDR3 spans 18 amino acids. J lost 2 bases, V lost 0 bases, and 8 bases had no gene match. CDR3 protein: CAISESVSGRALQETQYF. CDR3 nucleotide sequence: TGTGCCATCAGTGAGTCGGTTAGCGGGAGGGCCTTACAAGAGACCCAGTACTTC.

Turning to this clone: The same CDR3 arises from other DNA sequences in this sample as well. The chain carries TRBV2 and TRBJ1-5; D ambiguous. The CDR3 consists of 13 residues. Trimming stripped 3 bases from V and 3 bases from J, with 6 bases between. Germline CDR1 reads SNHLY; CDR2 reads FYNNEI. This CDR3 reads CASSDQPNQPQHF. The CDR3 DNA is TGTGCCAGCAGTGACCAGCCCAATCAGCCCCAGCATTTT.

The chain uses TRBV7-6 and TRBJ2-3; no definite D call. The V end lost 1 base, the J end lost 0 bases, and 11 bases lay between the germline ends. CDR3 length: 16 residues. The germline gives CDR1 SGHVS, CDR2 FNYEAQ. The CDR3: CASSLGHHRSTDTQYF. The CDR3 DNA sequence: TGTGCCAGCAGCTTAGGACACCACCGGAGCACAGATACGCAGTATTTT.

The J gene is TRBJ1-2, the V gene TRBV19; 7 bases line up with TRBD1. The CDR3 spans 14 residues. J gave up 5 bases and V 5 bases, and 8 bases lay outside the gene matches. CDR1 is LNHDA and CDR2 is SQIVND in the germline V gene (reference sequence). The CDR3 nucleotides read TGTGCCAGTAGTTACGAGGGGGCTGATTATGGCTACACCTTC. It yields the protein CASSYEGADYGYTF.

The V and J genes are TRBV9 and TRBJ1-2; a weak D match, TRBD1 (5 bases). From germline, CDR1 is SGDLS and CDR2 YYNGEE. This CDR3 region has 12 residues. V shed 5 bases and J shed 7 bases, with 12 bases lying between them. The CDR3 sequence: CASRDQGGGYTF. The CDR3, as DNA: TGTGCCAGCAGAGACCAGGGAGGTGGCTACACCTTC. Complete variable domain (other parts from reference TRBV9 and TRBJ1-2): DSGVTQTPKHLITATGQRVTLRCSPRSGDLSVYWYQQSLDQGLQFLIQYYNGEERAKGNILERFSAQQFPDLHSELNLSSLELGDSALYFCASRDQGGGYTFGSGTRLTVV.

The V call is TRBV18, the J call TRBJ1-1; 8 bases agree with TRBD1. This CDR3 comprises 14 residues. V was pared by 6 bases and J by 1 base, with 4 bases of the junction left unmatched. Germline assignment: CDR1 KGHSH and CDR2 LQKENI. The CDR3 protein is CASSQDRGNTEAFF. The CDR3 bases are TGTGCCAGCTCCCAAGACAGGGGGAACACTGAAGCTTTCTTT.

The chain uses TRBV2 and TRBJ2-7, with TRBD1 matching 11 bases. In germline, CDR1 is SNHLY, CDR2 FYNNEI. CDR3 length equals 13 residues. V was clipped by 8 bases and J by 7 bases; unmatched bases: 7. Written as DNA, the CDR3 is TGTGCCAGCTCAGGACAGGGGGCAGGGGAGCAGTACTTC. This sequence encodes CASSGQGAGEQYF. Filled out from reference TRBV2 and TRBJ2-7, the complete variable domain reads EPEVTQTPSHQVTQMGQEVILRCVPISNHLYFYWYRQILGQKVEFLVSFYNNEISEKSEIFDDQFSVERPDGSNFTLKIRSTKLEDSAMYFCASSGQGAGEQYFGPGTRLTVT.

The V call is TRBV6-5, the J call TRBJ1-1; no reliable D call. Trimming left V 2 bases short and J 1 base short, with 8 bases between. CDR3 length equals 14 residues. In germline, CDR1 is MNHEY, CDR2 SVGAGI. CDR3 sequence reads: CASSYGRGNTEAFF. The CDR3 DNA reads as TGTGCCAGCAGTTACGGGCGAGGGAACACTGAAGCTTTCTTT.

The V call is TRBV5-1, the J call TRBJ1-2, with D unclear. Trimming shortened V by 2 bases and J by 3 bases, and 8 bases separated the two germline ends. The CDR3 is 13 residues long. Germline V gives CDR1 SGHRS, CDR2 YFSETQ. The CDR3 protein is CASSLAPHYGYTF. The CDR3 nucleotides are TGCGCCAGCAGCTTAGCCCCTCACTATGGCTACACCTTC.